The sequence of this T cell receptor (beta chain) was determined in a study of CD8 T cells in Susac syndrome. Study results and limitations: TCR sequencing and HLA analysis covered a relatively small number of individuals.

This CDR3 is built from 15 residues. Germline CDR1 reads GTSNPN; CDR2 reads SVGIG (reference sequence). V dropped 4 bases and J dropped 0; count of bases not matched to a gene: 7. On this clonotype itself: Its matching antigen is unknown.

Reverse transcription of about 0.45 to 1 ug RNA was carried out with random hexamers. Amplification of TCR beta CDR3 by immunoSEQ multiplex PCR spanned 54 Vbeta and 13 Jbeta. One entry per CDR3 protein, called by TCRdb with MiXCR from the immunoSEQ multiplex PCR reads. The sample holds approximately 190,000 distinct CDR3 sequences, about 94% seen once. In Susac syndrome patients, recently defined diagnostic criteria for definite or probable disease were met. The specimen sequenced was CD4+ T cells from PBMCs. This sequence originates from a human donor with Susac syndrome. The genes are TRBV30 and TRBJ1-2; 8 bases match TRBD1. CDR3 region: CAWNPDRDPNYGYTF. The CDR3 region has the DNA TGTGCCTGGAACCCGGACAGGGATCCTAACTATGGCTACACCTTC.